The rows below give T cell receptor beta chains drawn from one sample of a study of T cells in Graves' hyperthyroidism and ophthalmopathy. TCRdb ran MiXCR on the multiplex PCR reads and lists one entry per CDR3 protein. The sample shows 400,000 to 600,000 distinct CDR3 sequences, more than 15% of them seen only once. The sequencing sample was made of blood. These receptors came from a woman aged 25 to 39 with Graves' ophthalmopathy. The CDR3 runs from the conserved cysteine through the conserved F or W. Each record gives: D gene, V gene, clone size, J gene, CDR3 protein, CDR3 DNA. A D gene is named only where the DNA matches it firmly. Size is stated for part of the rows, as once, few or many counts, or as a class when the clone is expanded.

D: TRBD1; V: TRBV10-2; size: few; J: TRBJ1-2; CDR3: CASRGTGTNYGYTF; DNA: TGCGCCAGCAGAGGGACAGGGACTAACTATGGCTACACCTTC
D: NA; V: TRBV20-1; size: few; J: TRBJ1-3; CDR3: CSARRGYGNTIYF; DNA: TGCAGTGCTAGAAGAGGGTATGGAAACACCATATATTTT
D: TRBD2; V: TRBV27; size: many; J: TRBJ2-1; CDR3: CASSLTSKLNEQFF; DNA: TGTGCCAGCAGCCTGACTAGCAAACTGAATGAGCAGTTCTTC
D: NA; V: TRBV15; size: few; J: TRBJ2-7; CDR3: CATSRDLGGDEQYF; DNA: TGTGCCACCAGCAGAGATCTTGGTGGAGACGAGCAGTACTTC
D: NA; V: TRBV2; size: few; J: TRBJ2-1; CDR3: CASSGPSLGGGYNEQFF; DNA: TGTGCCAGCAGTGGGCCCTCACTGGGCGGAGGATACAATGAGCAGTTCTTC
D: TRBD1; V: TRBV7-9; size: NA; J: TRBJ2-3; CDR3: CASSQDRGSDSDTQYF; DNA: TGTGCCAGCAGCCAAGACAGGGGAAGTGATTCAGATACGCAGTATTTT
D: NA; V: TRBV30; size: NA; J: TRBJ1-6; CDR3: CAWSVHRDGSPLHF; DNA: TGTGCCTGGAGTGTACACAGAGACGGGTCACCCCTCCACTTT
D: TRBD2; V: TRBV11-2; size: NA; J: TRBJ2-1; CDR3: CASSLGGKKEQFF; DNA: TGTGCCAGCAGCTTGGGGGGGAAAAAGGAGCAGTTCTTC
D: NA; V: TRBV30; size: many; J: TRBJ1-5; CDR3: CAWSHKGNQPQHF; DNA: TGTGCCTGGAGTCATAAGGGCAATCAGCCCCAGCATTTT
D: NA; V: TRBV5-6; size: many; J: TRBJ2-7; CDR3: CASSLAGSGRDEQYF; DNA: TGTGCCAGCAGCTTGGCCGGATCAGGGCGAGACGAGCAGTACTTC
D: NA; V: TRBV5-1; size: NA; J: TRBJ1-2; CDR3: CASSLVLGDGYTF; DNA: TGCGCCAGCAGCTTAGTTCTCGGAGATGGCTACACCTTC
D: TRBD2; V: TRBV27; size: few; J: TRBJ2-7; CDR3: CASSPHYSREGDEQYF; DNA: TGTGCCAGCAGTCCCCATTACTCGCGGGAGGGCGACGAGCAGTACTTC
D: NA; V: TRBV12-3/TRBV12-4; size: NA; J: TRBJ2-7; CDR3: CASSFTSQYEQYF; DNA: TGTGCCAGCAGTTTCACCTCCCAGTACGAGCAGTACTTC
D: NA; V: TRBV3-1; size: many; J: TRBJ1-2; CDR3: CASSPSRGAPFYGYTF; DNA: TGTGCCAGCAGCCCTAGCAGGGGTGCACCCTTCTATGGCTACACCTTC
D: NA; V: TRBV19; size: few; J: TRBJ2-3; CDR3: CASSTAGSTDTQYF; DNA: TGTGCCAGTAGTACTGCGGGGAGCACAGATACGCAGTATTTT
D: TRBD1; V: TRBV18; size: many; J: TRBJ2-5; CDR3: CASSPPVDRVSQYF; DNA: TGTGCCAGCTCACCACCCGTTGACAGGGTGTCCCAGTACTTC
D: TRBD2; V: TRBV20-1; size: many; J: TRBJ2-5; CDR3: CSATLAGGGETQYF; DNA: TGCAGTGCTACCCTAGCGGGAGGCGGGGAGACCCAGTACTTC
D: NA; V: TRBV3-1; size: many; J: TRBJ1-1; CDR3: CASSQDLRTEAFF; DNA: TGTGCCAGCAGCCAAGATCTTCGGACTGAAGCTTTCTTT
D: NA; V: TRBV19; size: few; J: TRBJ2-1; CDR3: CASKEQGLRNEQFF; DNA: TGTGCCAGTAAAGAACAGGGTTTGAGGAATGAGCAGTTCTTC
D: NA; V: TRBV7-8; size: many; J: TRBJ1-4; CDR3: CASRTGAQNEKLFF; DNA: TGTGCCAGCAGAACGGGGGCACAAAATGAAAAACTGTTTTTT
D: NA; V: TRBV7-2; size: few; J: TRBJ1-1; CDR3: CASSPGGPTEAFF; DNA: TGTGCCAGCAGCCCCGGGGGCCCCACTGAAGCTTTCTTT
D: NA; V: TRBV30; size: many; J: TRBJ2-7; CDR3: CAWQAPPGGYEQYF; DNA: TGTGCCTGGCAAGCCCCCCCAGGAGGGTACGAGCAGTACTTC
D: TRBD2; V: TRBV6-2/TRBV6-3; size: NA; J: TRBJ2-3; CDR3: CASSYPEGSGTSTDTQYF; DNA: TGTGCCAGCAGTTACCCGGAGGGTAGCGGGACAAGCACAGATACGCAGTATTTT
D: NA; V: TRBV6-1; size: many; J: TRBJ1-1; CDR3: CASSTPDGLNPEAFF; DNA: TGTGCCAGCAGTACCCCGGACGGCCTGAATCCTGAAGCTTTCTTT
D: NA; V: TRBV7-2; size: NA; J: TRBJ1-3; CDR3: CASSRSGANSGNTIYF; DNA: TGTGCCAGCAGCCGATCCGGGGCCAACTCTGGAAACACCATATATTTT
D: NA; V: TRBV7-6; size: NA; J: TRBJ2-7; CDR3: CASSLKRRDGSYEQYF; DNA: TGTGCCAGCAGCTTAAAGCGGCGCGACGGATCCTACGAGCAGTACTTC
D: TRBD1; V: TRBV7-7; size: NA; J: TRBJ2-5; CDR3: CASSPAGVQGQETQYF; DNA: TGTGCTAGCAGCCCCGCCGGGGTACAGGGGCAAGAGACCCAGTACTTC
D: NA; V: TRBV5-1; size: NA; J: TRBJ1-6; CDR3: CASSLRDTNNSPLHF; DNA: TGCGCCAGCAGCTTGAGGGACACCAATAATTCACCCCTCCACTTT
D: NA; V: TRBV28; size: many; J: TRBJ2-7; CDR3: CASSLEDYEQYF; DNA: TGTGCCAGCAGTCTCGAGGACTACGAGCAGTACTTC
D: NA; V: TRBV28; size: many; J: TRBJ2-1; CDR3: CASSLRSATEQFF; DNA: TGTGCCAGCAGTTTACGGTCCGCTACTGAGCAGTTCTTC
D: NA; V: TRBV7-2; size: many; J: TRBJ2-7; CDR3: CASSLVQEVNEQYF; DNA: TGTGCCAGCAGCTTAGTCCAGGAGGTTAACGAGCAGTACTTC
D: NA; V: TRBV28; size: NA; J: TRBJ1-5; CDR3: CASSFSSGNQPQHF; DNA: TGTGCCAGCAGTTTTTCGAGCGGGAATCAGCCCCAGCATTTT
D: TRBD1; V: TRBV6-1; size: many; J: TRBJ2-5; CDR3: CASRKDRAEGTQYF; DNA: TGTGCCAGCAGGAAGGACAGGGCCGAGGGGACCCAGTACTTC
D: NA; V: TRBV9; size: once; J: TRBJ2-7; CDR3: CASSATPGGGYEQYF; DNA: TGTGCCAGCAGCGCCACCCCAGGGGGGGGGTACGAGCAGTACTTC
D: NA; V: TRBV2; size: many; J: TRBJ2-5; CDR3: CASSRQVQETQYF; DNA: TGTGCCAGCAGTCGGCAGGTTCAAGAGACCCAGTACTTC
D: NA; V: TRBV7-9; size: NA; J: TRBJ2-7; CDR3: CATSEDIYEQYF; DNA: TGTGCCACCAGCGAAGACATCTACGAGCAGTACTTC
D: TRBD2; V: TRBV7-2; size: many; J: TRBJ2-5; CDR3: CASSPLAGGFLVPYF; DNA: TGTGCCAGCAGCCCCCTAGCGGGGGGGTTTCTTGTCCCGTACTTC
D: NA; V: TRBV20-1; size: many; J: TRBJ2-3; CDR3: CSPRHTSTDTQYF; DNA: TGCAGTCCACGGCATACTAGCACAGATACGCAGTATTTT
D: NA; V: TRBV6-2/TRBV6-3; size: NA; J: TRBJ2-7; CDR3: CASREPTLSYEQYF; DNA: TGTGCCAGTAGAGAGCCGACTCTCTCCTACGAGCAGTACTTC
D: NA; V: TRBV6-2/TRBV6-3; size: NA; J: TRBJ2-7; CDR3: CASSAAPGSYEQYF; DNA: TGTGCCAGCAGTGCCGCACCAGGTTCATACGAGCAGTACTTC
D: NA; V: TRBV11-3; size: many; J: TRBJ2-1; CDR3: CASSLEGPSPFNEQFF; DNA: TGTGCCAGCAGCTTGGAGGGGCCTTCCCCGTTCAATGAGCAGTTCTTC
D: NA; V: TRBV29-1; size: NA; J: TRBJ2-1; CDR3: CSVEKGLVPNEQFF; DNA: TGCAGCGTTGAAAAGGGGTTGGTCCCCAATGAGCAGTTCTTC
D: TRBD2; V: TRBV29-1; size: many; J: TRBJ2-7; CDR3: CSVDNGRMGEQYF; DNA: TGCAGCGTTGATAACGGGAGGATGGGGGAGCAGTACTTC
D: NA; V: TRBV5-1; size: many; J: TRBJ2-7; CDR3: CASSVAPGTRFYEQYF; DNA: TGCGCCAGCAGCGTCGCTCCGGGAACGCGATTCTACGAGCAGTACTTC
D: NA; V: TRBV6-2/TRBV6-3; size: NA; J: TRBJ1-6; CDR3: CASSYSRAGTSSPLHF; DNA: TGTGCCAGCAGTTACTCGAGAGCAGGGACGAGTTCACCCCTCCACTTT
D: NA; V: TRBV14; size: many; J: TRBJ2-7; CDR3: CASSHLDSHYEQYF; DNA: TGTGCCAGCAGCCACCTCGACTCTCACTACGAGCAGTACTTC
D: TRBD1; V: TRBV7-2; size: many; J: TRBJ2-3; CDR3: CASSLGFTGVGDTQYF; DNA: TGTGCCAGCAGCTTAGGGTTCACAGGGGTGGGAGATACGCAGTATTTT
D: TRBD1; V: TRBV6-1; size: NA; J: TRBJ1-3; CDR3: CASRPTGGKGNTIYF; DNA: TGTGCCAGCAGACCGACAGGGGGCAAGGGAAACACCATATATTTT
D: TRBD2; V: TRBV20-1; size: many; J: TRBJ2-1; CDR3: CSARTSSYNEQFF; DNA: TGCAGTGCCAGGACTAGCTCCTACAATGAGCAGTTCTTC
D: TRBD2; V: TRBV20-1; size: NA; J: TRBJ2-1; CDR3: CSANSGRGSYNEQFF; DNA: TGCAGTGCTAACAGCGGGAGGGGCTCCTACAATGAGCAGTTCTTC
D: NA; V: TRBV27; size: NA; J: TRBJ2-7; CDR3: CASSFGDGEQYF; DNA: TGTGCCAGCAGTTTTGGGGACGGCGAGCAGTACTTC
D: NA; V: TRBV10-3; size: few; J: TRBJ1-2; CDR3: CALLTGYGYTF; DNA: TGTGCCCTTTTGACCGGCTATGGCTACACCTTC
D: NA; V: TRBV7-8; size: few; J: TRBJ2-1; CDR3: CASSLARRGNEQFF; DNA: TGTGCCAGCAGCTTAGCGCGCAGGGGCAATGAGCAGTTCTTC
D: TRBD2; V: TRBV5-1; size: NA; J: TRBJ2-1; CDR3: CASSWSQTSGSSYNEQFF; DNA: TGCGCCAGCAGCTGGAGCCAGACTAGCGGGAGCTCCTACAATGAGCAGTTCTTC
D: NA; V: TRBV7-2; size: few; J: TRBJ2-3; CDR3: CASSLVPGQQAQYF; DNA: TGTGCCAGCAGCTTAGTTCCCGGTCAACAGGCGCAGTATTTT
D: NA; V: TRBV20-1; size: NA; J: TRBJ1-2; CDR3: CSAAGREFFHLRGYTF; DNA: TGCAGTGCTGCAGGGAGAGAATTCTTTCACCTAAGGGGCTACACCTTC
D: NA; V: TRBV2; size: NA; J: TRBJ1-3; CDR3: CASSGGGAGNTIYF; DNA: TGTGCCAGCAGTGGGGGGGGAGCTGGAAACACCATATATTTT
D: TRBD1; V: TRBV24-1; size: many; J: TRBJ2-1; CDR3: CATWLGYPGQIYNEQFF; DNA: TGTGCCACCTGGCTGGGATACCCGGGACAGATATACAATGAGCAGTTCTTC
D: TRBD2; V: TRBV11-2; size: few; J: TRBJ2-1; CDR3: CASSLRSGRAVEQFF; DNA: TGTGCCAGCAGCTTACGGAGCGGGAGGGCCGTGGAGCAGTTCTTC
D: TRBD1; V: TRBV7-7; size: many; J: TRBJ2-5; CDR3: CASSLGTGGVIETQYF; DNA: TGTGCTAGCAGCCTCGGGACAGGGGGCGTTATAGAGACCCAGTACTTC